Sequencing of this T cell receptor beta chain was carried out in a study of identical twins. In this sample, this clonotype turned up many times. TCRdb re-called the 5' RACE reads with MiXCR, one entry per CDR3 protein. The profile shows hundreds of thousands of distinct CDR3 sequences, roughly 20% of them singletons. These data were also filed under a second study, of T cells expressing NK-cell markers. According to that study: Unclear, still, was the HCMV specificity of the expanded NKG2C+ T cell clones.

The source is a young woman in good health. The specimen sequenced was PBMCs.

For the CDR3, the DNA is TGCGCCAGCAGCCGTGAGAGGACAGGGTATATGAACACTGAAGCTTTCTTT. Its protein is CASSRERTGYMNTEAFF. The rearrangement uses TRBV5-1 and TRBJ1-1; 8 bases are a match to TRBD1. Germline V gives CDR1 SGHRS, CDR2 YFSETQ. V shed 4 bases and J 0 bases; nucleotides not matched to a gene: 11. This CDR3 contains 17 residues.